The entry below gives a single T cell receptor beta chain sequence along with its context. No antigen is known for it. This record belongs to a study of blood T cells in healthy people across ages. Study conclusions and caveats: A roughly linear fall in TCR beta diversity per million T cells was seen with increasing age.

Sample-barcoded 5' priming and a J-beta primer mix drove a second PCR of roughly 6 to 12 cycles. Researchers report that a template-switch adaptor with 12 random nucleotides tagged each cDNA molecule. TCRdb re-analysed the 5' RACE reads in MiXCR, keeping a single row per CDR3 protein. Of 1.5 million to 2 million distinct CDR3 sequences listed, under 30% are singletons. The sample providers were healthy Caucasian people from Russia, aged about 6 to 95. Around 10 milliliters of peripheral blood were drawn from each donor. The sequence came from a young woman in good health. Material for sequencing was blood.

CDR3 amino acids: CSAKMGISYNEQFF. Here the CDR3 DNA reads TGCAGTGCTAAAATGGGGATCTCCTACAATGAGCAGTTCTTC. V gene TRBV20-1 combines with J gene TRBJ2-1; D gene uncertain. Trimming removed 4 bases from V and 0 bases from J, with 10 bases in between. CDR3 length: 14 residues. CDR1 and CDR2 (germline): DFQATT, SNEGSKA (reference sequence).